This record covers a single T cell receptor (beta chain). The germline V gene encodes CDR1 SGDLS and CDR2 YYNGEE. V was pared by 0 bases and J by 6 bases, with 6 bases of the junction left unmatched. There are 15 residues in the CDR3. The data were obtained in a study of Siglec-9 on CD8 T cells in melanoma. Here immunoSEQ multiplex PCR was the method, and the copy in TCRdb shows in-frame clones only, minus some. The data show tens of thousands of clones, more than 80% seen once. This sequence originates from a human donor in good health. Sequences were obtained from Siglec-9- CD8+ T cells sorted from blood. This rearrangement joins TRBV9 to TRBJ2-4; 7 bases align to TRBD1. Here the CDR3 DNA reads TGTGCCAGCAGCGTAGGGACAGGTTCTAGAAACATTCAGTACTTC. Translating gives CASSVGTGSRNIQYF. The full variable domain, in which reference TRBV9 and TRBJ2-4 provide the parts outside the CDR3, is DSGVTQTPKHLITATGQRVTLRCSPRSGDLSVYWYQQSLDQGLQFLIQYYNGEERAKGNILERFSAQQFPDLHSELNLSSLELGDSALYFCASSVGTGSRNIQYFGAGTRLSVL.